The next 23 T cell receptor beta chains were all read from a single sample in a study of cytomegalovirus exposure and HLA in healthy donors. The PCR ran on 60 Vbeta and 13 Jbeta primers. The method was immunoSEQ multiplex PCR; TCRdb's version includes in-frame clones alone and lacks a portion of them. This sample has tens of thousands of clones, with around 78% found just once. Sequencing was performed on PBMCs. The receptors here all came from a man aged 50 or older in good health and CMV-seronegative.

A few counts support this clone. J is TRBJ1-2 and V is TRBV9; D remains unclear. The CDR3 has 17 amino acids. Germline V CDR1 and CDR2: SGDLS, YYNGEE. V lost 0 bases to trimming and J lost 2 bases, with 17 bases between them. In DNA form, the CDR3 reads TGTGCCAGCAGCGTAGCTATTACGGTTTCCCTCAACTATGGCTACACCTTC. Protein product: CASSVAITVSLNYGYTF.

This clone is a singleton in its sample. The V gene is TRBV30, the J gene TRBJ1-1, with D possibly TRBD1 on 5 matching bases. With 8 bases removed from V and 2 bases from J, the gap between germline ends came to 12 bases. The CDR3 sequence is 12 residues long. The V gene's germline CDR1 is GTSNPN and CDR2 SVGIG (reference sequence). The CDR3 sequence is CAMDISNTEAFF. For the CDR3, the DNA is TGTGCCATGGACATCTCTAACACTGAAGCTTTCTTT.

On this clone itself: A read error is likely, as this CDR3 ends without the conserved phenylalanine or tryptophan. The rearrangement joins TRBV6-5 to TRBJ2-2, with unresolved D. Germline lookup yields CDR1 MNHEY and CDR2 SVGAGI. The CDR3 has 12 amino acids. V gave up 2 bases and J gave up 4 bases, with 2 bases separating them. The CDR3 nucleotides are TGTGCCAGCAGTTACACCACCGGGGAGCTGTTTGTT. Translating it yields CASSYTTGELFV.

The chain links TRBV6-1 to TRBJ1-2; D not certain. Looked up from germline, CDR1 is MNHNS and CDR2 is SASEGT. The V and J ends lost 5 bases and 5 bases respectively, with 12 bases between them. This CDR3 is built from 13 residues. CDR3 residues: CASSLDIEYGYTF. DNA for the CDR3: TGTGCCAGCAGTCTCGACATAGAGTATGGCTACACCTTC.

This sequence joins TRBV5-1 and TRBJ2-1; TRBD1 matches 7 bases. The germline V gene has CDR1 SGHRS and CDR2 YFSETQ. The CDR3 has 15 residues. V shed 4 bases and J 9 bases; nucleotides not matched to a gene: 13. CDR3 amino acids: CASSPTGSYLSEQFF. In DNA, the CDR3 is TGCGCCAGCAGCCCGACAGGGTCGTATCTTAGTGAGCAGTTCTTC.

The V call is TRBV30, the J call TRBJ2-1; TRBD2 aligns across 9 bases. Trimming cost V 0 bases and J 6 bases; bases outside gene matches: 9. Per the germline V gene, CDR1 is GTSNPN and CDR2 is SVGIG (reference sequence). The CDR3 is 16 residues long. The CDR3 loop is CAWSVRAGGPLNEQFF. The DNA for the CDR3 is TGTGCCTGGAGTGTACGGGCGGGAGGGCCTCTCAATGAGCAGTTCTTC.

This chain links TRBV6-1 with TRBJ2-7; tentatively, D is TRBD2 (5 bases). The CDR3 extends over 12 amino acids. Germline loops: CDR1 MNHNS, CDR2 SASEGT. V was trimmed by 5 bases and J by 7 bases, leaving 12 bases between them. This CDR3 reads CASSSREREQYF. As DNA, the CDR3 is TGTGCCAGCAGTTCGAGGGAGCGGGAGCAGTACTTC.

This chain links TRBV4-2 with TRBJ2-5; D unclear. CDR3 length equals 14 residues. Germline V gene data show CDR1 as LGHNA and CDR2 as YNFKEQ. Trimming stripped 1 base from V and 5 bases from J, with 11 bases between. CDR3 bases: TGTGCCAGCAGCCAAGTCGGGTCAGTTGAGACCCAGTACTTC. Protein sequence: CASSQVGSVETQYF.

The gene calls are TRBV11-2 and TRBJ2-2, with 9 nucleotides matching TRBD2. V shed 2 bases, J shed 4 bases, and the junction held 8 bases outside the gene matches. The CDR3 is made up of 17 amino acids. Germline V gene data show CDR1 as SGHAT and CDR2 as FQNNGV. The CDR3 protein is CASSLTGRAGGTGELFF. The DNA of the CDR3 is TGTGCCAGCAGCTTAACGGGGCGAGCGGGAGGCACCGGGGAGCTGTTTTTT.

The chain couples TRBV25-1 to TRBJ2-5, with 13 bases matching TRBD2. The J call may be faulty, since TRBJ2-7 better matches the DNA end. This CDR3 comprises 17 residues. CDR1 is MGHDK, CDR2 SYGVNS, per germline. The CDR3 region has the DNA TGTGCCAGCAGTGACCCCGGACTAGCGGGAGCATTTTACGAGCAGTACTTC. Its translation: CASSDPGLAGAFYEQYF.

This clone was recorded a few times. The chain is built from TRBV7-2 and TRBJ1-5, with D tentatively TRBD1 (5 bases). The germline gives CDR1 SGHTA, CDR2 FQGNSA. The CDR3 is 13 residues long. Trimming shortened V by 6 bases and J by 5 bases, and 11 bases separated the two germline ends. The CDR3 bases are TGTGCCAGCAGTTCCCAGGGTTATCAGCCCCAGCATTTT. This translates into CASSSQGYQPQHF.

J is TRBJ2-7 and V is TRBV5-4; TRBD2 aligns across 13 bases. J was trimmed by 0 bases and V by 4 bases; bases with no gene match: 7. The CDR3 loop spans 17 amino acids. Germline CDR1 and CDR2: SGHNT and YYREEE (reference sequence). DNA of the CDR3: TGTGCCAGCAGCCTCGGGACTAGCGGGAAAAGCTCCTACGAGCAGTACTTC. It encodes CASSLGTSGKSSYEQYF.

The CDR3 protein is CASSLGRDNRQYF. As DNA, the CDR3 is TGTGCCAGCAGCTTGGGACGCGACAATCGGCAGTACTTC. The chain uses TRBV5-6 and TRBJ2-7; D unresolved. The germline CDR1 and CDR2 sequences are SGHDT and YYEEEE. V was cut by 0 bases and J by 9 bases, with 13 bases left in between. The CDR3 is 13 amino acids.

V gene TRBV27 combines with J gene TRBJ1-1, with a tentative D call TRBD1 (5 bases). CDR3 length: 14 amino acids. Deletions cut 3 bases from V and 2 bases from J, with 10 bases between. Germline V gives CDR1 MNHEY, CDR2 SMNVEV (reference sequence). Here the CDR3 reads CASSFAGPNTEAFF. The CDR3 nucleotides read TGTGCCAGCAGTTTCGCGGGGCCAAACACTGAAGCTTTCTTT.

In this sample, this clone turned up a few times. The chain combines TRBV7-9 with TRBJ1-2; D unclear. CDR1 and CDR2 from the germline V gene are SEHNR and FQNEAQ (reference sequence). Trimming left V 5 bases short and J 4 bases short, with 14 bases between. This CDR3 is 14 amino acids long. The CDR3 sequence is CASSRTGVPYGYTF. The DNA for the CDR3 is TGTGCCAGCAGCCGTACCGGGGTTCCCTATGGCTACACCTTC.

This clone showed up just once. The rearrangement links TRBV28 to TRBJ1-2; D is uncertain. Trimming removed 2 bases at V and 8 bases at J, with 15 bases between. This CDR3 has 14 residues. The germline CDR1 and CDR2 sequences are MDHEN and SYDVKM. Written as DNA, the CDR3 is TGTGCCAGCAGTTTAAAAGGAGTAAGAGGGGGCTACACCTTC. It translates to CASSLKGVRGGYTF.

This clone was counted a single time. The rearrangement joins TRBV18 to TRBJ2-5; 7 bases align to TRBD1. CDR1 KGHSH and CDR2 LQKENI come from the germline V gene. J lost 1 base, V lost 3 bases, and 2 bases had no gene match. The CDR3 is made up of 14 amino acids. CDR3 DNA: TGTGCCAGCTCACCGTGGGACAGCCAAGAGACCCAGTACTTC. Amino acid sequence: CASSPWDSQETQYF.

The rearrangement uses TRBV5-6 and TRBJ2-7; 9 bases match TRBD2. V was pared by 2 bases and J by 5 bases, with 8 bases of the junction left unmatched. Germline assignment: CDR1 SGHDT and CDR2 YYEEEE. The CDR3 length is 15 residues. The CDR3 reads CASSLEPGLANEQYF. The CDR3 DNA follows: TGTGCCAGCAGCTTAGAACCGGGACTAGCTAACGAGCAGTACTTC.

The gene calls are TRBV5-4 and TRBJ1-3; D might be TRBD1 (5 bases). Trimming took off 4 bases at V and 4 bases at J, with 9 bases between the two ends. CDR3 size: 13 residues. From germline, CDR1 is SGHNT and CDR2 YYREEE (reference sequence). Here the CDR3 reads CASSPGDGNTIYF. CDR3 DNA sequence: TGTGCCAGCAGCCCGGGGGACGGAAACACCATATATTTT.

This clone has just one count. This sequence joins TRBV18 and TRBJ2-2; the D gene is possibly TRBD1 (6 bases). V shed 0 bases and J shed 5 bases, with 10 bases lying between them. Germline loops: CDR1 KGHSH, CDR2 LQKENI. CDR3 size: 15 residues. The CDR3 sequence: CASSPPDRLTGELFF. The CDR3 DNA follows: TGTGCCAGCTCACCACCAGACAGGTTAACCGGGGAGCTGTTTTTT.

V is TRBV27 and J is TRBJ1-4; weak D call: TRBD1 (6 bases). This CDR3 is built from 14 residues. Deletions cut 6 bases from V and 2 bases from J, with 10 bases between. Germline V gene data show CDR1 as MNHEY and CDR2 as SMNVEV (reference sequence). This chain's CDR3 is CASRTGFTNEKLFF. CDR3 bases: TGTGCCAGCAGGACAGGCTTTACTAATGAAAAACTGTTTTTT.

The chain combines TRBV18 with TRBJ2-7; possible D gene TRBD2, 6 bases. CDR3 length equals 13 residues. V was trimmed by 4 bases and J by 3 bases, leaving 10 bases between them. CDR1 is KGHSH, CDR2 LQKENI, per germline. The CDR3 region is CASSLAEGYEQYF. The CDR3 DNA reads TGTGCCAGCTCACTAGCGGAGGGCTACGAGCAGTACTTC.

The CDR3 bases are TGTGCCTGGAGTGTTTTGTACAGGGACTACGAGCAGTACTTC. Its translation: CAWSVLYRDYEQYF. This chain uses TRBV30 with TRBJ2-5; perhaps TRBD1 as D (6 bases). The tail of the sequence fits TRBJ2-7 better, so the J call may be wrong. Germline assignment: CDR1 GTSNPN and CDR2 SVGIG (reference sequence). This CDR3 spans 14 amino acids.